Listed here are 10 T cell receptor beta chains from one sample, sequenced in a study of blood T cell repertoires in COVID-19. Clones were read by immunoSEQ multiplex PCR, and TCRdb kept only the in-frame ones, dropping some. The repertoire holds hundreds of thousands of clones, about nine tenths seen once, with roughly 2.9% in the top ten. Sequenced sample: PBMCs or T cells enriched from blood (not recorded which). These receptors all stem from a woman between 45 and 60 years old who had been exposed to COVID-19.

The V call is TRBV5-1, the J call TRBJ1-3; TRBD1 aligns across 7 bases. The CDR3 extends over 18 amino acids. Germline assignment: CDR1 SGHRS and CDR2 YFSETQ. Germline trimming cut 4 bases from V and 7 bases from J; bases unmatched to any gene: 20. The CDR3 spells CASSLNPDRLGFGNTIYF. The DNA for the CDR3 is TGCGCCAGCAGCCTTAATCCGGACAGGCTGGGTTTTGGGAACACCATATATTTT. The full variable domain, completed using reference TRBV5-1 and TRBJ1-3, is KAGVTQTPRYLIKTRGQQVTLSCSPISGHRSVSWYQQTPGQGLQFLFEYFSETQRNKGNFPGRFSGRQFSNSRSEMNVSTLELGDSALYLCASSLNPDRLGFGNTIYFGEGSWLTVV.

The V and J genes are TRBV4-1 and TRBJ2-2; D remains ambiguous. This CDR3 has 16 residues. V shed 1 base and J shed 9 bases, with 18 bases lying between them. CDR1 is MGHRA, CDR2 YSYEKL, per germline. The CDR3 loop is CASSQAAGLVHWELFF. CDR3 sequence (DNA): TGCGCCAGCAGCCAAGCGGCTGGGCTGGTTCACTGGGAGCTGTTTTTT.

In regard to this clone: Germline is not matched at one junction end, which may reflect a read error. This specimen includes other DNA sequences encoding the same CDR3. The gene calls are TRBV29-1 and TRBJ1-5, with 8 bases aligning to TRBD1. The CDR3 totals 12 residues. Germline lookup yields CDR1 SQVTM and CDR2 ANQGSEA. CDR3 in DNA: TGCAGCGTAGAAGACAGGGGTCAGCCCCAGCATTTT. Its protein is CSVEDRGQPQHF.

This chain connects TRBV6-1 to TRBJ2-1, with 9 nucleotides matching TRBD1. Germline trimming cut 3 bases from V and 4 bases from J; bases unmatched to any gene: 7. The CDR3 totals 16 residues. CDR1 is MNHNS, CDR2 SASEGT, per germline. Here the CDR3 reads CASSDAGTGLYNEQFF. In nucleotides, the CDR3 is TGTGCCAGCAGTGATGCGGGGACAGGGTTATACAATGAGCAGTTCTTC.

V is TRBV7-6 and J is TRBJ1-4; D is unclear. Per the germline V gene, CDR1 is SGHVS and CDR2 is FNYEAQ. Trimming cost V 5 bases and J 1 base, with 20 bases left between them. The CDR3 covers 18 residues. In DNA form, the CDR3 reads TGTGCCAGCAGCCCTCTGGGAGACGGACCCCTAACTAATGAAAAACTGTTTTTT. Protein: CASSPLGDGPLTNEKLFF.

This rearrangement joins TRBV28 to TRBJ2-2; TRBD2 matches 8 bases. From germline, CDR1 is MDHEN and CDR2 SYDVKM. V trimming: 6 bases; J trimming: 0 bases; junction bases outside the gene matches: 9. This CDR3 is built from 17 residues. The CDR3 region has the DNA TGTGCCAGCAGCCATGTAGCGGGGCGGACGAACACCGGGGAGCTGTTTTTT. It specifies CASSHVAGRTNTGELFF. Complete variable domain (other parts from reference TRBV28 and TRBJ2-2): DVKVTQSSRYLVKRTGEKVFLECVQDMDHENMFWYRQDPGLGLRLIYFSYDVKMKEKGDIPEGYSVSREKKERFSLILESASTNQTSMYLCASSHVAGRTNTGELFFGEGSRLTVL.

V usage is TRBV5-6 and J usage is TRBJ1-5; TRBD1 agrees at 7 bases. The CDR3 extends over 16 amino acids. Germline V gene data show CDR1 as SGHDT and CDR2 as YYEEEE. V was clipped by 3 bases and J by 0 bases; unmatched bases: 6. Written as DNA, the CDR3 is TGTGCCAGCAGCTCCCGGGACAGATATAGCAATCAGCCCCAGCATTTT. Translating gives CASSSRDRYSNQPQHF.

V and J are TRBV24-1 and TRBJ1-2; 10 bases are a match to TRBD1. The CDR3 is 16 amino acids. The trim removed 3 bases at V and 4 bases at J, leaving 7 bases unmatched. The germline gives CDR1 KGHDR, CDR2 SFDVKD. CDR3 DNA: TGTGCCACCAGTGATCCCGGGACAGGGGTTCCCTATGGCTACACCTTC. This encodes CATSDPGTGVPYGYTF.

DNA of the CDR3: TGTGCCATCAGCCCGCAGGGTAGGGCTGAAGCTTTCTTT. It translates to CAISPQGRAEAFF. The chain has TRBV10-3 and TRBJ1-1, with a tentative D call TRBD1 (5 bases). V gave up 6 bases and J gave up 6 bases, with 14 bases separating them. The CDR3 spans 13 residues. CDR1 ENHRY and CDR2 SYGVKD come from the germline V gene.

V and J are TRBV19 and TRBJ1-6; the D gene is possibly TRBD1 (6 bases). This CDR3 region has 14 residues. Trimming took off 3 bases at V and 7 bases at J, with 10 bases between the two ends. Germline CDR1 is LNHDA and CDR2 is SQIVND (reference sequence). This CDR3 reads CASSMWTDNSPLHF. The CDR3 DNA follows: TGTGCCAGTAGTATGTGGACAGACAATTCACCCCTCCACTTT.